The 27 T cell receptor beta chains reported below all come from one sample, sequenced in a study of blood T cell repertoires in COVID-19. The protocol was immunoSEQ multiplex PCR, while the TCRdb copy is restricted to in-frame clones and leaves out a portion. Of around 350,000 clones in the sample, approximately 86% are singletons; the top ten hold 3%. The specimen sequenced was peripheral blood. The receptor set was obtained from a human donor in a cohort sampled during active COVID-19.

This clone has only a few counts. The rearrangement links TRBV4-2 to TRBJ1-1; D perhaps matches TRBD1 (5 bases). This CDR3 has 18 residues. V lost 0 bases to trimming and J lost 1 base, with 18 bases between them. Looked up from germline, CDR1 is LGHNA and CDR2 is YNFKEQ. CDR3 coding DNA: TGTGCCAGCAGCCAAGATCCACAGGAAGTTATATCGAACACTGAAGCTTTCTTT. Protein sequence: CASSQDPQEVISNTEAFF.

The V call is TRBV7-6, the J call TRBJ2-7; 8 bases agree with TRBD1. The CDR3 is 15 amino acids. Germline CDR1 SGHVS, CDR2 FNYEAQ. The J segment lost 0 bases and the V segment lost 3 bases, leaving 4 bases of the junction unmatched. CDR3 in amino acids: CASSLGGTGSYEQYF. The CDR3 coding sequence is TGTGCCAGCAGCTTGGGTGGGACAGGCTCCTACGAGCAGTACTTC.

The chain recombines TRBV30 with TRBJ2-1; 9 bases are a match to TRBD1. The CDR3 is made up of 16 amino acids. Germline CDR1 is GTSNPN and CDR2 is SVGIG (reference sequence). V shed 0 bases, J shed 3 bases, and the junction held 6 bases outside the gene matches. The CDR3 DNA sequence: TGTGCCTGGAGTGTACTGGGACAGGGACACTACAATGAGCAGTTCTTC. As protein: CAWSVLGQGHYNEQFF.

This clone was detected a few times. The chain combines TRBV2 with TRBJ2-3; 8 nucleotides agree with TRBD2. Germline V gene data show CDR1 as SNHLY and CDR2 as FYNNEI. The CDR3 has 13 residues. Trimming removed 10 bases from V and 5 bases from J; junction bases left unmatched: 8. This CDR3 is CAKREGGRDTQYF. In nucleotides, the CDR3 is TGTGCCAAACGGGAGGGCGGGAGAGATACGCAGTATTTT.

The chain carries TRBV19 and TRBJ2-2; 11 positions agree with TRBD2. This CDR3 is 15 amino acids long. Germline CDR1 and CDR2: LNHDA and SQIVND (reference sequence). The V gene end was trimmed by 10 bases and the J gene end by 3 bases; junction bases not matched to a gene: 7. The CDR3 sequence: CATAGLAGHTGELFF. DNA of the CDR3: TGTGCCACAGCCGGACTAGCGGGCCACACCGGGGAGCTGTTTTTT.

This sequence joins TRBV28 and TRBJ1-5; no clear D gene. Trimming took 6 bases from V and 5 from J, leaving 11 bases between them. The CDR3 sequence is 13 residues long. Germline V gene data show CDR1 as MDHEN and CDR2 as SYDVKM. CDR3 in amino acids: CASSPDQDQPQHF. The CDR3 DNA sequence: TGTGCCAGCAGCCCCGATCAGGATCAGCCCCAGCATTTT. The complete variable domain, with remaining parts taken from reference TRBV28 and TRBJ1-5, reads DVKVTQSSRYLVKRTGEKVFLECVQDMDHENMFWYRQDPGLGLRLIYFSYDVKMKEKGDIPEGYSVSREKKERFSLILESASTNQTSMYLCASSPDQDQPQHFGDGTRLSIL.

The rearrangement uses TRBV18 and TRBJ2-7; D is perhaps TRBD1 (6 bases). Trimming pared 5 bases from V and 3 bases from J, leaving 11 bases between. The germline CDR1 and CDR2 sequences are KGHSH and LQKENI. This CDR3 contains 13 residues. The CDR3 DNA reads TGTGCCAGCTCATACAGGGACGGCTACGAGCAGTACTTC. It specifies CASSYRDGYEQYF. Drawing the rest from reference TRBV18 and TRBJ2-7, the complete variable domain is NAGVMQNPRHLVRRRGQEARLRCSPMKGHSHVYWYRQLPEEGLKFMVYLQKENIIDESGMPKERFSAEFPKEGPSILRIQQVVRGDSAAYFCASSYRDGYEQYFGPGTRLTVT.

The V and J genes are TRBV2 and TRBJ2-1; D perhaps matches TRBD1 (6 bases). CDR1 and CDR2 from the germline V gene are SNHLY and FYNNEI. Between the trimmed V and J ends, which lost 0 bases and 10 bases, there was a span of 10 bases. This CDR3 spans 13 amino acids. The CDR3 loop reads CASSEADRKEQFF. In nucleotides, the CDR3 is TGTGCCAGCAGTGAAGCGGACAGAAAGGAGCAGTTCTTC.

This chain links TRBV10-1 with TRBJ1-1, with 8 bases fitting TRBD1. The germline V gene has CDR1 WNHNN and CDR2 SYGVQD (reference sequence). CDR3 length equals 15 residues. Losses at the gene ends were 4 bases for V and 1 base for J; bases not matched to a gene: 5. This CDR3 is CASSGQGTPNTEAFF. The CDR3 DNA follows: TGCGCCAGCAGTGGACAGGGGACCCCGAACACTGAAGCTTTCTTT.

This rearrangement joins TRBV5-1 to TRBJ1-3, with TRBD1 identical over 7 bases. Germline V gives CDR1 SGHRS, CDR2 YFSETQ. The J segment lost 0 bases and the V segment lost 3 bases, leaving 6 bases of the junction unmatched. The CDR3 has 16 residues. CDR3 DNA sequence: TGCGCCAGCAGCTCCCGACAGGGAACCTCTGGAAACACCATATATTTT. Its translation: CASSSRQGTSGNTIYF. The complete variable domain, with remaining parts taken from reference TRBV5-1 and TRBJ1-3, reads KAGVTQTPRYLIKTRGQQVTLSCSPISGHRSVSWYQQTPGQGLQFLFEYFSETQRNKGNFPGRFSGRQFSNSRSEMNVSTLELGDSALYLCASSSRQGTSGNTIYFGEGSWLTVV.

This clone was seen a handful of times. J is TRBJ1-6 and V is TRBV2, with TRBD1 identical over 7 bases. The germline V gene encodes CDR1 SNHLY and CDR2 FYNNEI. V lost 3 bases and J lost 7; bases outside the gene matches: 9. This CDR3 has 16 amino acids. CDR3 bases: TGTGCCAGCAGTGACCCCACTGGGACAGCAAATTCACCCCTCCACTTT. This translates into CASSDPTGTANSPLHF.

The chain has TRBV5-1 and TRBJ2-1; the D gene is possibly TRBD1 (6 bases). V shed 0 bases and J shed 0 bases, with 13 bases lying between them. The CDR3 length is 17 residues. Germline V CDR1 and CDR2: SGHRS, YFSETQ. This CDR3 reads CASSLGVRQVSYNEQFF. The CDR3 DNA reads TGCGCCAGCAGCTTGGGGGTTAGACAGGTCTCCTACAATGAGCAGTTCTTC.

This clone was counted between two and nine times. Other DNA sequences of this sample code for an identical CDR3. V usage is TRBV6-5 and J usage is TRBJ2-5, with 11 bases lining up with TRBD2. J lost 2 bases, V lost 0 bases, and 2 bases had no gene match. There are 16 residues in the CDR3. Germline V gene data show CDR1 as MNHEY and CDR2 as SVGAGI. The chain's CDR3 is CASSYSGTSGQETQYF. The CDR3 nucleotides are TGTGCCAGCAGTTACTCGGGGACTAGCGGACAAGAGACCCAGTACTTC.

V usage is TRBV19 and J usage is TRBJ2-2; D is possibly TRBD2 (6 bases). V was cut by 5 bases and J by 3 bases, with 7 bases left in between. Germline V gives CDR1 LNHDA, CDR2 SQIVND (reference sequence). This CDR3 comprises 13 residues. The CDR3 is CASSRDYTGELFF. DNA for the CDR3: TGTGCCAGTAGTCGGGACTACACCGGGGAGCTGTTTTTT.

V usage is TRBV29-1 and J usage is TRBJ1-1, with 8 bases matching TRBD1. The CDR3 is 13 amino acids. The V gene's germline CDR1 is SQVTM and CDR2 ANQGSEA. V was clipped by 7 bases and J by 1 base; unmatched bases: 5. CDR3 residues: CSAQGQANTEAFF. Written as DNA, the CDR3 is TGCAGCGCACAGGGACAGGCGAACACTGAAGCTTTCTTT.

The V call is TRBV7-2, the J call TRBJ2-1, with 7 bases that match TRBD2. Per the germline V gene, CDR1 is SGHTA and CDR2 is FQGNSA. The CDR3 length is 15 residues. J was trimmed by 3 bases and V by 6 bases; bases with no gene match: 8. Here the CDR3 reads CASSLREAGYNEQFF. As DNA, the CDR3 is TGTGCCAGCAGTCTCCGGGAGGCGGGCTACAATGAGCAGTTCTTC.

The gene calls are TRBV10-3 and TRBJ2-5; TRBD1 is a possible D gene (6 bases). V was shortened by 11 bases and J by 2 bases, with 15 bases between the two germline ends. The CDR3 totals 13 residues. From germline, CDR1 is ENHRY and CDR2 SYGVKD. CDR3 sequence: CASGQGRQETQYF. The CDR3 bases are TGTGCCTCCGGGCAGGGGAGACAAGAGACCCAGTACTTC.

V gene TRBV9 combines with J gene TRBJ2-2; 7 bases map to TRBD2. The germline CDR1 and CDR2 sequences are SGDLS and YYNGEE. There are 15 residues in the CDR3. The J segment lost 4 bases and the V segment lost 2 bases, leaving 5 bases of the junction unmatched. The chain's CDR3 is CASSVIGEGTGELFF. The CDR3 nucleotides are TGTGCCAGCAGCGTCATCGGGGAGGGCACCGGGGAGCTGTTTTTT.

This clone was recorded a few times. V gene TRBV28 combines with J gene TRBJ1-2, with D perhaps TRBD1 (5 bases). The CDR3 totals 12 residues. Germline V lookup: CDR1 MDHEN, CDR2 SYDVKM. Between the trimmed V and J ends, which lost 5 bases and 7 bases, there was a span of 11 bases. CDR3 sequence (DNA): TGTGCCAGCAGTGGGGAGGGACGTGGCTACACCTTC. Translating it yields CASSGEGRGYTF.

The chain has TRBV10-1 and TRBJ2-5; TRBD2 aligns across 11 bases. The V gene end was trimmed by 6 bases and the J gene end by 3 bases; junction bases not matched to a gene: 18. The germline V gene has CDR1 WNHNN and CDR2 SYGVQD (reference sequence). The CDR3 is 19 amino acids. The CDR3 protein is CASSLETSGGHPPEETQYF. CDR3 sequence (DNA): TGCGCCAGCAGCCTTGAAACTAGCGGGGGACATCCCCCGGAAGAGACCCAGTACTTC.

This chain connects TRBV6-5 to TRBJ2-3; D perhaps matches TRBD2 (5 bases). Germline CDR1 MNHEY, CDR2 SVGAGI. This CDR3 contains 15 residues. Trimming stripped 0 bases from V and 1 base from J, with 8 bases between. The CDR3 is CASSYSKGGTDTQYF. The DNA for the CDR3 is TGTGCCAGCAGTTACTCGAAGGGAGGCACAGATACGCAGTATTTT.

Of note for this clone: Other DNA sequences in this specimen translate into the identical CDR3. The chain joins TRBV7-3 to TRBJ2-1; 11 bases map to TRBD2. V was clipped by 5 bases and J by 7 bases; unmatched bases: 4. The CDR3 is made up of 14 amino acids. The germline V gene has CDR1 SGHTA and CDR2 FQGTGA. The CDR3 DNA follows: TGTGCCAGCAGCCTTAGCGGGAGGGGAAATGAGCAGTTCTTC. Translation gives CASSLSGRGNEQFF.

The V call is TRBV28, the J call TRBJ1-6; unclear D gene. CDR3 length: 16 amino acids. V gave up 7 bases and J gave up 0 bases, with 13 bases separating them. Germline CDR1 is MDHEN and CDR2 is SYDVKM. The CDR3: CASTWRGSSYNSPLHF. CDR3 DNA: TGTGCCAGCACCTGGAGAGGTAGCTCCTATAATTCACCCCTCCACTTT. Based on the CDR3 plus reference TRBV28 and TRBJ1-6, the full variable domain is DVKVTQSSRYLVKRTGEKVFLECVQDMDHENMFWYRQDPGLGLRLIYFSYDVKMKEKGDIPEGYSVSREKKERFSLILESASTNQTSMYLCASTWRGSSYNSPLHFGNGTRLTVT.

This clone was observed a single time. This chain connects TRBV7-3 to TRBJ2-2, with D unclear. Trimming took 2 bases from V and 1 from J, leaving 8 bases between them. From germline, CDR1 is SGHTA and CDR2 FQGTGA. The CDR3 loop spans 15 amino acids. CDR3 in DNA: TGTGCCAGCAGCTTACTCCCGGGGAACACCGGGGAGCTGTTTTTT. Its protein is CASSLLPGNTGELFF. Variable domain in full (rest from reference TRBV7-3 and TRBJ2-2): GAGVSQTPSNKVTEKGKYVELRCDPISGHTALYWYRQSLGQGPEFLIYFQGTGAADDSGLPNDRFFAVRPEGSVSTLKIQRTERGDSAVYLCASSLLPGNTGELFFGEGSRLTVL.

As concerns this clone: Different DNA sequences within this sample yield the same CDR3. The gene calls are TRBV9 and TRBJ2-3; 15 bases match TRBD2. Germline V gene lookup returns CDR1 SGDLS and CDR2 YYNGEE. Trimming removed 5 bases from V and 5 bases from J; junction bases left unmatched: 6. CDR3 length equals 16 residues. This CDR3 reads CASSGLAGGPKDTQYF. The CDR3 DNA reads TGTGCCAGCAGTGGACTAGCGGGGGGGCCCAAAGATACGCAGTATTTT.

The genes are TRBV11-2 and TRBJ2-3; D remains unclear. Trimming stripped 0 bases from V and 14 bases from J, with 15 bases between. CDR1 and CDR2 (germline): SGHAT, FQNNGV. CDR3 length: 13 amino acids. The CDR3 loop reads CASSLEPIAIWYF. CDR3 nucleotide sequence: TGTGCCAGCAGCTTAGAGCCAATAGCTATTTGGTATTTT. Looking up the rest from reference TRBV11-2 and TRBJ2-3 gives the full variable domain: EAGVAQSPRYKIIEKRQSVAFWCNPISGHATLYWYQQILGQGPKLLIQFQNNGVVDDSQLPKDRFSAERLKGVDSTLKIQPAKLEDSAVYLCASSLEPIAIWYFGPGTRLTVL.

This clone was recorded a few times. The chain combines TRBV5-1 with TRBJ2-3; maybe TRBD1 (5 bases). The germline V gene encodes CDR1 SGHRS and CDR2 YFSETQ. The CDR3 contains 16 residues. With 0 bases removed from V and 3 bases from J, the gap between germline ends came to 14 bases. The CDR3 region is CASSLEGLKRTDTQYF. CDR3 in DNA: TGCGCCAGCAGCTTGGAGGGGTTGAAGAGGACAGATACGCAGTATTTT.